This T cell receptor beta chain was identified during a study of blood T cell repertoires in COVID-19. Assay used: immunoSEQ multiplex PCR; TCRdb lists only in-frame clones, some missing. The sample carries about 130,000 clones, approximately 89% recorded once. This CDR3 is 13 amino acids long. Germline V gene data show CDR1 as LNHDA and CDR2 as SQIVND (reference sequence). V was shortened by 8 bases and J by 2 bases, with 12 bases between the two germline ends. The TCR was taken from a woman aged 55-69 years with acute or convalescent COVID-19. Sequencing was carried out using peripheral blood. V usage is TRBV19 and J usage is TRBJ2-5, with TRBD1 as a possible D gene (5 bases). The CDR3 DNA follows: TGTGCCAGTCGGACATTCGGTCAAGAGACCCAGTACTTC. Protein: CASRTFGQETQYF.